The 32 T cell receptor beta chains given below trace back to one sample, sequenced in a study of CD8+ T cells in alopecia areata. Extracted RNA was reverse transcribed into cDNA, the sequencing template. The table came from immunoSEQ multiplex PCR; TCRdb's copy has only in-frame clones and leaves some out. The sample consists of 170,000 or so clones, 53% of them appearing once. Treatment here: oral pan-JAK inhibitor, 5-10 mg twice daily. Sequenced here: CD8+ T cells sorted from blood, sampled at week 24, from a patient treated with tofacitinib. These receptors originate from a human donor with alopecia areata.

V is TRBV18 and J is TRBJ1-5; 9 nucleotides agree with TRBD1. With 6 bases clipped from V and 7 bases from J, the junction kept 7 bases outside the gene matches. CDR3 length: 14 amino acids. Germline V gene lookup returns CDR1 KGHSH and CDR2 LQKENI. CDR3 loop: CASSHRQGEQPQHF. In DNA form, the CDR3 reads TGTGCCAGCTCCCATAGACAGGGGGAGCAGCCCCAGCATTTT.

This clone was seen more than once but under ten times. The chain joins TRBV20-1 to TRBJ1-1; a possible D gene is TRBD1 (5 bases). Germline V gene sequence: CDR1 DFQATT, CDR2 SNEGSKA (reference sequence). The CDR3 covers 11 residues. Trimming cost V 6 bases and J 7 bases, with 12 bases left between them. CDR3 sequence reads: CSAGTDSEAFF. The CDR3 nucleotides are TGCAGTGCCGGTACCGACAGTGAAGCTTTCTTT.

The rearrangement links TRBV9 to TRBJ1-1, with a tentative D call TRBD1 (5 bases). V lost 1 base, J lost 2 bases, and 9 bases lay in between. Germline V gene lookup returns CDR1 SGDLS and CDR2 YYNGEE. CDR3 length: 14 amino acids. In DNA, the CDR3 is TGTGCCAGCAGCGTATCAGGGAGAAACACTGAAGCTTTCTTT. Encoded protein: CASSVSGRNTEAFF.

This clone has only a few counts. The chain links TRBV30 to TRBJ2-7, with TRBD2 matching 10 bases. From germline, CDR1 is GTSNPN and CDR2 SVGIG (reference sequence). There are 15 residues in the CDR3. V trimming: 2 bases; J trimming: 2 bases; junction bases outside the gene matches: 6. The CDR3 loop reads CAWSSGSGGAYEQYF. In nucleotides, the CDR3 is TGTGCCTGGAGTAGCGGGAGCGGGGGGGCCTACGAGCAGTACTTC.

CDR3 in amino acids: CAWSIGRTGIQYF. CDR3 bases: TGTGCCTGGAGTATTGGGCGGACAGGCATTCAGTACTTC. The rearrangement uses TRBV30 and TRBJ2-4, with TRBD1 matching 7 bases. Germline V lookup: CDR1 GTSNPN, CDR2 SVGIG (reference sequence). CDR3 size: 13 residues. Trimming at V came to 2 bases and at J to 9 bases, leaving 7 bases not matched to a gene.

V usage is TRBV15 and J usage is TRBJ2-3; D not resolved. The germline V gene encodes CDR1 LNHNV and CDR2 YYDKDF (reference sequence). CDR3 size: 13 residues. V dropped 3 bases and J dropped 2 bases, with 6 bases sitting between them. CDR3 DNA: TGTGCCACCAGCAGGTTTCCCACAGATACGCAGTATTTT. It translates to CATSRFPTDTQYF.

V usage is TRBV27 and J usage is TRBJ2-3, with 9 bases that match TRBD2. Germline assignment: CDR1 MNHEY and CDR2 SMNVEV (reference sequence). The CDR3 spans 15 residues. Trimming removed 6 bases from V and 6 bases from J; junction bases left unmatched: 10. This chain's CDR3 is CASRPLAGGADTQYF. CDR3 sequence (DNA): TGTGCCAGCAGACCACTAGCGGGCGGTGCGGATACGCAGTATTTT.

The J gene is TRBJ1-1, the V gene TRBV7-9; the D gene is possibly TRBD1 (5 bases). Deletions cut 5 bases from V and 1 base from J, with 23 bases between. CDR1 and CDR2 from the germline V gene are SEHNR and FQNEAQ (reference sequence). CDR3 length equals 18 residues. CDR3 amino acids: CASSLGTGGGFSNTEAFF. Written as DNA, the CDR3 is TGTGCCAGCAGCCTCGGGACGGGGGGAGGCTTTTCGAACACTGAAGCTTTCTTT.

This clone was counted between two and nine times. The J gene is TRBJ2-5, the V gene TRBV7-6; D possibly matches TRBD1 or TRBD2 (5 bases each). The CDR3 contains 16 residues. The ends were cut back, 1 base at V and 5 bases at J, with 17 bases in the middle. CDR1 is SGHVS, CDR2 FNYEAQ, per germline. Here the CDR3 DNA reads TGTGCCAGCAGCTTAGGCCGCGCAGGGAGAGTGGAGACCCAGTACTTC. It codes for CASSLGRAGRVETQYF.

The CDR3 DNA reads TGTGCCAGCAGCCACCCATTTTCGACAGATACGCAGTATTTT. This translates into CASSHPFSTDTQYF. V gene TRBV9 combines with J gene TRBJ2-3; no definite D call. Trimming left V 4 bases short and J 3 bases short, with 12 bases between. CDR1 is SGDLS, CDR2 YYNGEE, per germline. The CDR3 sequence is 14 residues long.

The chain has TRBV5-6 and TRBJ1-5; D is unclear. The CDR3 spans 13 residues. Germline assignment: CDR1 SGHDT and CDR2 YYEEEE. Trimming pared 2 bases from V and 5 bases from J, leaving 8 bases between. The CDR3 sequence is CASSLGLHQPQHF. The CDR3 coding sequence is TGTGCCAGCAGCTTAGGGTTACATCAGCCCCAGCATTTT. Combining the CDR3 with reference TRBV5-6 and TRBJ1-5 gives the whole variable domain DAGVTQSPTHLIKTRGQQVTLRCSPKSGHDTVSWYQQALGQGPQFIFQYYEEEERQRGNFPDRFSGHQFPNYSSELNVNALLLGDSALYLCASSLGLHQPQHFGDGTRLSIL.

The chain joins TRBV7-8 to TRBJ1-6; tentatively, D is TRBD1 (5 bases). Looked up from germline, CDR1 is SGHVS and CDR2 is FQNEAQ. The V end was cut by 7 bases, the J end by 7 bases, with 17 bases between. The CDR3 spans 15 residues. The DNA for the CDR3 is TGTGCCAGCACGGACACGTCGGGGGACAATTCACCCCTCCACTTT. Residues: CASTDTSGDNSPLHF. Variable domain in full (rest from reference TRBV7-8 and TRBJ1-6): GAGVSQSPRYKVAKRGQDVALRCDPISGHVSLFWYQQALGQGPEFLTYFQNEAQLDKSGLPSDRFFAERPEGSVSTLKIQRTQQEDSAVYLCASTDTSGDNSPLHFGNGTRLTVT.

To note about this clone: The identical CDR3 is also encoded by other nucleotide sequences in the sample. The chain combines TRBV29-1 with TRBJ2-7; D uncertain. Trimming stripped 0 bases from V and 4 bases from J, with 4 bases between. CDR1 and CDR2 (germline): SQVTM, ANQGSEA. The CDR3 length is 11 residues. CDR3 protein: CSVEDRYEQYF. As DNA, the CDR3 is TGCAGCGTTGAAGATAGATACGAGCAGTACTTC.

This chain connects TRBV13 to TRBJ1-6; TRBD1 aligns across 11 bases. V trimming: 1 base; J trimming: 9 bases; junction bases outside the gene matches: 5. This CDR3 has 16 residues. The germline gives CDR1 PRHDT, CDR2 FYEKMQ (reference sequence). CDR3 residues: CASSLAGTGGISPLHF. In nucleotides, the CDR3 is TGTGCCAGCAGCTTAGCCGGGACAGGGGGAATTTCACCCCTCCACTTT. The full variable domain, with the rest looked up from reference TRBV13 and TRBJ1-6, is AAGVIQSPRHLIKEKRETATLKCYPIPRHDTVYWYQQGPGQDPQFLISFYEKMQSDKGSIPDRFSAQQFSDYHSELNMSSLELGDSALYFCASSLAGTGGISPLHFGNGTRLTVT.

The gene calls are TRBV30 and TRBJ1-1; D is unresolved. This CDR3 contains 11 residues. The V gene lost 0 bases and the J gene lost 7 bases, with 6 bases spanning the gap. From germline, CDR1 is GTSNPN and CDR2 SVGIG (reference sequence). The CDR3 region has the DNA TGTGCCTGGAGTGTAGGAAGTGAAGCTTTCTTT. Translating it yields CAWSVGSEAFF.

The chain links TRBV19 to TRBJ2-1, with unresolved D. This CDR3 comprises 13 residues. CDR1 LNHDA and CDR2 SQIVND come from the germline V gene (reference sequence). V shed 6 bases and J shed 4 bases, with 10 bases lying between them. CDR3 nucleotide sequence: TGTGCCAGTAGATCGGACCGATACAATGAGCAGTTCTTC. Its protein is CASRSDRYNEQFF.

This chain connects TRBV11-2 to TRBJ2-3, with D perhaps matching TRBD2 (6 bases). The V and J ends lost 2 bases and 1 base respectively, with 10 bases between them. Germline CDR1 is SGHAT and CDR2 is FQNNGV. This CDR3 is 15 amino acids long. Here the CDR3 DNA reads TGTGCCAGCAGCTTAAGGGCGGGGCGCACAGATACGCAGTATTTT. The encoded protein is CASSLRAGRTDTQYF.

The chain carries TRBV5-1 and TRBJ1-4; possible D gene TRBD1, 5 bases. The CDR3 extends over 14 amino acids. From germline, CDR1 is SGHRS and CDR2 YFSETQ. With 4 bases removed from V and 8 bases from J, the gap between germline ends came to 15 bases. The CDR3 spells CASSRVGDREKLFF. In DNA, the CDR3 is TGCGCCAGCAGCCGGGTGGGGGATCGCGAAAAACTGTTTTTT.

V and J are TRBV7-6 and TRBJ2-5; TRBD2 might be the D (5 bases). The CDR3 consists of 18 residues. The germline CDR1 and CDR2 sequences are SGHVS and FNYEAQ. The V gene lost 1 base and the J gene lost 0 bases, with 18 bases spanning the gap. The CDR3 DNA reads as TGTGCCAGCAGCTTAGATATGTTGGCGGGCGAGTACCAAGAGACCCAGTACTTC. Its translation: CASSLDMLAGEYQETQYF.

This chain connects TRBV5-1 to TRBJ2-7; no definite D call. This CDR3 region has 13 residues. The V and J ends lost 0 bases and 4 bases respectively, with 8 bases between them. Germline CDR1 SGHRS, CDR2 YFSETQ. CDR3 loop: CASSLDLSYEQYF. The CDR3 DNA reads TGCGCCAGCAGCTTGGACCTCTCTTACGAGCAGTACTTC.

This chain joins TRBV29-1 and TRBJ1-2, with D perhaps matching TRBD1 (6 bases). Per germline, CDR1 SQVTM and CDR2 ANQGSEA. The CDR3 extends over 17 amino acids. Trimming took 4 bases from V and 3 from J, leaving 24 bases between them. Here the CDR3 reads CSVVSRDNRNPYYGYTF. DNA of the CDR3: TGCAGCGTTGTTAGTCGGGACAACCGAAACCCCTACTATGGCTACACCTTC.

This clone was recorded a few times. The chain couples TRBV10-3 to TRBJ1-1; D is ambiguous. V was shortened by 2 bases and J by 2 bases, with 0 bases between the two germline ends. Germline lookup yields CDR1 ENHRY and CDR2 SYGVKD. The CDR3 has 11 residues. CDR3 DNA sequence: TGTGCCATCAGTGAGAACACTGAAGCTTTCTTT. It codes for CAISENTEAFF.

V and J are TRBV23-1 and TRBJ2-2, with D tentatively TRBD1 (5 bases). TRBV23-1 carries the ORF label, with uncertain function. The V gene lost 9 bases and the J gene lost 0 bases, with 11 bases spanning the gap. The CDR3 is made up of 14 amino acids. CDR3 sequence reads: CARDDRSNTGELFF. CDR3 nucleotide sequence: TGCGCCAGAGATGACAGATCGAACACCGGGGAGCTGTTTTTT.

This rearrangement joins TRBV9 to TRBJ2-2; D possibly corresponds to TRBD1 (6 bases). This CDR3 spans 15 amino acids. Per the germline V gene, CDR1 is SGDLS and CDR2 is YYNGEE. V lost 0 bases, J lost 8 bases, and 14 bases lay in between. CDR3 in amino acids: CASSVEGHDQGELFF. DNA of the CDR3: TGTGCCAGCAGCGTAGAGGGACACGACCAGGGGGAGCTGTTTTTT.

The chain employs TRBV30 and TRBJ1-5; 9 bases are shared with TRBD1. Germline-derived CDR1 and CDR2 are GTSNPN and SVGIG (reference sequence). This CDR3 is built from 15 residues. Trimming cost V 0 bases and J 7 bases; bases outside gene matches: 7. The CDR3 loop reads CAWSVRGQGTQPQHF. CDR3 DNA sequence: TGTGCCTGGAGTGTACGGGGACAGGGCACCCAGCCCCAGCATTTT. Combining the CDR3 with reference TRBV30 and TRBJ1-5 gives the whole variable domain SQTIHQWPATLVQPVGSPLSLECTVEGTSNPNLYWYRQAAGRGLQLLFYSVGIGQISSEVPQNLSASRPQDRQFILSSKKLLLSDSGFYLCAWSVRGQGTQPQHFGDGTRLSIL.

This clone came up a few times. V and J are TRBV29-1 and TRBJ2-1, with 10 nucleotides matching TRBD1. Looked up from germline, CDR1 is SQVTM and CDR2 is ANQGSEA. J lost 5 bases, V lost 3 bases, and 4 bases had no gene match. The length of the CDR3 is 14 residues. CDR3 in amino acids: CSVDKDRGNNEQFF. CDR3 nucleotides: TGCAGCGTTGATAAGGACAGGGGGAACAATGAGCAGTTCTTC.

The genes are TRBV5-6 and TRBJ1-1; tentatively, D is TRBD1 (6 bases). Per germline, CDR1 SGHDT and CDR2 YYEEEE. The CDR3 has 13 amino acids. Deletions cut 4 bases from V and 1 base from J, with 8 bases between. The CDR3 spells CASSAQGNTEAFF. DNA for the CDR3: TGTGCCAGCAGCGCACAGGGGAACACTGAAGCTTTCTTT.

This clone was seen a handful of times. This chain connects TRBV2 to TRBJ2-1; no clear D gene. CDR3 length: 15 amino acids. The germline V and J ends were trimmed by 7 bases and 3 bases, with 16 bases remaining between them. Looked up from germline, CDR1 is SNHLY and CDR2 is FYNNEI. DNA of the CDR3: TGTGCCAGCACCCCGGAGAAGGCGTTCTACAATGAGCAGTTCTTC. Protein product: CASTPEKAFYNEQFF.

About this clone itself: Other DNA sequences in the sample encode the same CDR3. The V and J genes are TRBV20-1 and TRBJ2-7; 7 bases match TRBD1. The CDR3 has 11 amino acids. The germline CDR1 and CDR2 sequences are DFQATT and SNEGSKA (reference sequence). Unmatched junction bases numbered 4, after V lost 6 bases and J lost 5 bases. In DNA, the CDR3 is TGCAGTGCCCGACAGGGAAACGAGCAGTACTTC. This translates into CSARQGNEQYF.

V gene TRBV28 combines with J gene TRBJ2-3, with D maybe TRBD1 (6 bases). The CDR3 is made up of 16 amino acids. With 4 bases removed from V and 5 bases from J, the gap between germline ends came to 19 bases. Germline CDR1 MDHEN, CDR2 SYDVKM. CDR3 amino acids: CASSSPRGPGRDTQYF. CDR3 nucleotides: TGTGCCAGCAGTTCCCCCAGGGGTCCCGGACGAGATACGCAGTATTTT.

V is TRBV15 and J is TRBJ1-5; TRBD1 is a possible D gene (5 bases). The V gene's germline CDR1 is LNHNV and CDR2 YYDKDF (reference sequence). The V end was cut by 5 bases, the J end by 1 base, with 12 bases between. The CDR3 extends over 15 amino acids. The CDR3 nucleotides read TGTGCCACCAGCGAGAAGGGGAACAGCAATCAGCCCCAGCATTTT. This sequence encodes CATSEKGNSNQPQHF.

As for this clone: It is likely a read error, because the conserved phenylalanine at the end of the CDR3 is missing. No DNA is shown, since the ends of the CDR3 on it are uncertain; the CDR3 is the one TCRdb lists. CDR3: CASRVKILLRNRRGP. The chain is built from TRBV23-1 and TRBJ1-4; TRBD1 is taken as the D call from the table, unchecked against the DNA. TRBV23-1 is recorded as an ORF, its role being uncertain. The CDR3 comprises 15 residues, both ends counted.